The 32 T cell receptor beta chains presented below share a single source sample, sequenced in a study of T-cell memory formation after mild COVID-19. Via MiXCR, TCRdb re-called the 5' RACE reads, giving one row per CDR3 protein. Of about 400,000 distinct CDR3 sequences in the sample, approximately 15% were seen once. The sequenced sample was PBMCs or a T cell subset sorted from them (not recorded which). These receptors all stem from a man aged 18 to 29 who had mild COVID-19 (a few samples of this study predate the infection). Cell type and time point are not known.

The chain is built from TRBV19 and TRBJ1-2, with D tentatively TRBD1 (6 bases). Trimming cost V 3 bases and J 4 bases, with 12 bases left between them. Germline-derived CDR1 and CDR2 are LNHDA and SQIVND (reference sequence). The CDR3 extends over 14 amino acids. For the CDR3, the DNA is TGTGCCAGTAGTATCCCCGGGACAACCTATGGCTACACCTTC. This gives the protein CASSIPGTTYGYTF.

The genes are TRBV7-6 and TRBJ2-2; D is possibly TRBD1 or TRBD2 (5 bases each). This CDR3 spans 14 amino acids. Deletions cut 4 bases from V and 5 bases from J, with 11 bases between. The germline V gene encodes CDR1 SGHVS and CDR2 FNYEAQ. The CDR3 loop reads CASSWDLETGELFF. The CDR3, as DNA: TGTGCCAGCAGCTGGGACCTAGAGACCGGGGAGCTGTTTTTT.

Ten or more counts support this clonotype. The rearrangement uses TRBV7-6 and TRBJ2-5; no reliable D call. The CDR3 covers 13 residues. Trimming removed 1 base at V and 6 bases at J, with 9 bases between. Germline V lookup: CDR1 SGHVS, CDR2 FNYEAQ. CDR3 in amino acids: CASSLGHSQTQYF. The CDR3 DNA sequence: TGTGCCAGCAGCTTAGGGCATTCTCAGACCCAGTACTTC.

Many counts were recorded for this clonotype. This chain uses TRBV7-2 with TRBJ2-7; D unresolved. The CDR3 is 13 residues long. The germline V gene encodes CDR1 SGHTA and CDR2 FQGNSA. Between the trimmed V and J ends, which lost 3 bases and 1 base, there was a span of 7 bases. CDR3 sequence reads: CASSFTSSYEQYV. CDR3 DNA: TGTGCCAGCAGCTTTACCTCATCCTACGAGCAGTACGTC.

This clonotype was counted only a few times. The chain carries TRBV5-1 and TRBJ1-1; no definite D call. CDR1 is SGHRS, CDR2 YFSETQ, per germline. V was clipped by 5 bases and J by 3 bases, with 14 bases between them. The CDR3 is made up of 14 amino acids. The CDR3 nucleotides read TGCGCCAGCAGTTCAACTCGTGGTGACACTGAAGCTTTCTTT. Translated, it gives CASSSTRGDTEAFF.

This clonotype has a handful of counts. The chain carries TRBV7-2 and TRBJ2-4, with D possibly TRBD1 on 5 matching bases. Between the trimmed V and J ends, which lost 4 bases and 1 base, there was a span of 14 bases. The CDR3 has 16 residues. The germline CDR1 and CDR2 sequences are SGHTA and FQGNSA. The CDR3 bases are TGTGCCAGCAGCTCACACGAAGACAGCGCCAAAAACATTCAGTACTTC. Translation gives CASSSHEDSAKNIQYF.

The V gene is TRBV28, the J gene TRBJ2-7; 7 bases match TRBD2. The CDR3 length is 13 residues. Trimming took 5 bases from V and 4 from J; bases not matched to a gene: 5. Germline assignment: CDR1 MDHEN and CDR2 SYDVKM. The CDR3 bases are TGTGCCAGCAGTGCCGGGGGGAGTTACGAGCAGTACTTC. Translating gives CASSAGGSYEQYF.

This clonotype came up a few times. V gene TRBV2 combines with J gene TRBJ2-3; D not resolved. Trimming removed 5 bases at V and 2 bases at J, with 8 bases between. The CDR3 length is 13 residues. The germline V gene has CDR1 SNHLY and CDR2 FYNNEI. The CDR3 here is CASSRFYTDTQYF. The CDR3 coding sequence is TGTGCCAGCAGTCGGTTTTACACAGATACGCAGTATTTT. Based on the CDR3 plus reference TRBV2 and TRBJ2-3, the full variable domain is EPEVTQTPSHQVTQMGQEVILRCVPISNHLYFYWYRQILGQKVEFLVSFYNNEISEKSEIFDDQFSVERPDGSNFTLKIRSTKLEDSAMYFCASSRFYTDTQYFGPGTRLTVL.

The table lists this clonotype with a few counts. One end of the junction varies from germline; a read error may be responsible. This rearrangement joins TRBV12-3 or TRBV12-4 to TRBJ2-4, with 9 bases lining up with TRBD2. CDR3 length: 13 amino acids. CDR3 amino acids: CASSLAGLNIQYF. The CDR3 DNA follows: TGTGCCAGCAGTCTAGCGGGGCTCAACATTCAGTACTTC.

The CDR3 is CASSQVASGETQYF. CDR3 coding DNA: TGCGCCAGCAGCCAAGTAGCTAGCGGGGAGACCCAGTACTTC. The chain employs TRBV4-3 and TRBJ2-5; 8 bases line up with TRBD2. With 1 base clipped from V and 5 bases from J, the junction kept 3 bases outside the gene matches. The CDR3 has 14 amino acids. Germline assignment: CDR1 LGHNA and CDR2 YSLEER.

The chain links TRBV28 to TRBJ1-1; a possible D gene is TRBD1 (5 bases). Deletions cut 3 bases from V and 5 bases from J, with 13 bases between. CDR1 is MDHEN, CDR2 SYDVKM, per germline. CDR3 size: 14 residues. The CDR3 nucleotides read TGTGCCAGCAGTTTTCGCGGGGCGAGAACTGAAGCTTTCTTT. It yields the protein CASSFRGARTEAFF.

This clonotype occurred a few times. The J gene is TRBJ1-1, the V gene TRBV18; D remains ambiguous. This CDR3 comprises 15 residues. Germline loops: CDR1 KGHSH, CDR2 LQKENI. The V end was cut by 2 bases, the J end by 0 bases, with 10 bases between. Here the CDR3 reads CASSPSPRMNTEAFF. As DNA, the CDR3 is TGTGCCAGCTCACCATCCCCCAGAATGAACACTGAAGCTTTCTTT.

The table lists this clonotype with a few counts. The chain combines TRBV6-5 with TRBJ1-2; no firm D call. The CDR3 totals 14 residues. From germline, CDR1 is MNHEY and CDR2 SVGAGI. The V gene lost 0 bases and the J gene lost 7 bases, with 12 bases spanning the gap. Here the CDR3 reads CASSYSMFSLGYTF. The CDR3 DNA follows: TGTGCCAGCAGTTACTCGATGTTCAGTCTTGGCTACACCTTC.

The gene calls are TRBV4-2 and TRBJ2-7, with D unresolved. Trimming took 0 bases from V and 6 from J, leaving 9 bases between them. The CDR3 has 13 amino acids. Germline V CDR1 and CDR2: LGHNA, YNFKEQ. The DNA of the CDR3 is TGTGCCAGCAGCCAAGATAGGCTTTCCGAGCAGTACGTC. Its protein is CASSQDRLSEQYV.

The table lists this clonotype with a few counts. CDR3 sequence reads: CASRTPGRSYEQYF. The CDR3 bases are TGTGCCAGCAGGACCCCGGGACGGTCCTACGAGCAGTACTTC. This chain joins TRBV5-5 and TRBJ2-7; the D call may be TRBD1 or TRBD2 (5 bases each). This CDR3 is built from 14 residues. In germline, CDR1 is SGHKS, CDR2 YYEKEE (reference sequence). V lost 5 bases, J lost 1 base, and 13 bases lay in between.

This rearrangement joins TRBV20-1 to TRBJ2-1, with 11 bases lining up with TRBD2. V lost 6 bases and J lost 5; bases outside the gene matches: 6. Germline CDR1 is DFQATT and CDR2 is SNEGSKA (reference sequence). The CDR3 has 14 amino acids. The CDR3 nucleotides read TGCAGTGCGAAACTAGCGGGGGCTCACAATGAGCAGTTCTTC. It is translated as CSAKLAGAHNEQFF.

With regard to this clonotype: A junction boundary mismatches the germline segment, possibly from a read error. The V and J genes are TRBV7-9 and TRBJ2-7, with 13 positions matching TRBD2. In germline, CDR1 is SEHNR, CDR2 FQNEAQ (reference sequence). The CDR3 is 16 residues long. The CDR3 spells CPSSSGTSGVTYEQYF. The CDR3 DNA follows: TGTCCCAGCAGTTCAGGGACTAGCGGGGTAACCTACGAGCAGTACTTC.

This clonotype was found many times. The chain carries TRBV12-3 or TRBV12-4 and TRBJ2-2, with TRBD2 identical over 7 bases. V lost 11 bases and J lost 1; bases outside the gene matches: 7. CDR3 length equals 14 residues. CDR3: CAGRGGGNTGELFF. The CDR3 coding sequence is TGTGCCGGCCGCGGGGGTGGGAACACCGGGGAGCTGTTTTTT.

There are many counts of this clonotype. The chain combines TRBV7-8 with TRBJ2-3, with 10 bases aligning to TRBD2. CDR3 size: 16 residues. Germline V gives CDR1 SGHVS, CDR2 FQNEAQ. V trimming: 4 bases; J trimming: 2 bases; junction bases outside the gene matches: 6. CDR3 bases: TGTGCCAGCAGCTCGAGCGGGGGGGGTTCCACAGATACGCAGTATTTT. Its protein product is CASSSSGGGSTDTQYF.

This clonotype was picked up many times. The chain employs TRBV9 and TRBJ2-3; 15 bases are a match to TRBD2. V trimming: 4 bases; J trimming: 2 bases; junction bases outside the gene matches: 5. CDR3 length equals 17 residues. Germline V CDR1 and CDR2: SGDLS, YYNGEE. CDR3 sequence reads: CASSPGTSGGPTDTQYF. CDR3 DNA: TGTGCCAGCAGCCCCGGGACTAGCGGGGGGCCCACAGATACGCAGTATTTT.

This clonotype was observed a few times. Written as DNA, the CDR3 is TGTGCCAGCAGCTTGAGCAGGGGGCGTACTGAAGCTTTCTTT. This codes for CASSLSRGRTEAFF. This chain connects TRBV5-5 to TRBJ1-1; TRBD1 matches 8 bases. The CDR3 has 14 amino acids. The germline V gene encodes CDR1 SGHKS and CDR2 YYEKEE (reference sequence). Trimming took 1 base from V and 5 from J; bases not matched to a gene: 4.

This rearrangement joins TRBV19 to TRBJ1-1; D gene unclear. This CDR3 has 12 residues. Per germline, CDR1 LNHDA and CDR2 SQIVND (reference sequence). Trimming took 7 bases from V and 6 from J, leaving 12 bases between them. This CDR3 is CASISRRSEAFF. CDR3 DNA: TGTGCCAGTATCTCCCGAAGATCTGAAGCTTTCTTT.

Only a few counts were recorded for this clonotype. V and J are TRBV7-2 and TRBJ2-1, with 8 bases identical to TRBD2. Germline V lookup: CDR1 SGHTA, CDR2 FQGNSA. The CDR3 runs to 15 residues. Germline trimming cut 5 bases from V and 5 bases from J; bases unmatched to any gene: 8. In DNA, the CDR3 is TGTGCCAGCAGCCCCCGGGTGCGGGGGGACAATGAGCAGTTCTTC. Its translation: CASSPRVRGDNEQFF. Full variable domain (remainder filled in from reference TRBV7-2 and TRBJ2-1): GAGVSQSPSNKVTEKGKDVELRCDPISGHTALYWYRQSLGQGLEFLIYFQGNSAPDKSGLPSDRFSAERTGGSVSTLTIQRTQQEDSAVYLCASSPRVRGDNEQFFGPGTRLTVL.

This clonotype has a handful of counts. The rearrangement uses TRBV10-3 and TRBJ1-1; tentative D call: TRBD1 (6 bases). This CDR3 contains 14 residues. The germline V gene encodes CDR1 ENHRY and CDR2 SYGVKD. V lost 0 bases to trimming and J lost 8 bases, with 13 bases between them. CDR3 DNA sequence: TGTGCCATCAGTGAGTCGACCGACAGGTTAGAAGCTTTCTTT. Its protein product is CAISESTDRLEAFF.

In this sample, this clonotype turned up a few times. This chain links TRBV29-1 with TRBJ1-5; D is unclear. Germline CDR1 is SQVTM and CDR2 is ANQGSEA. The CDR3 runs 13 residues. Trimming removed 4 bases at V and 1 base at J, with 8 bases between. CDR3 sequence reads: CSVVVQSNQPQHF. CDR3 nucleotides: TGCAGCGTTGTGGTACAGAGCAATCAGCCCCAGCATTTT.

This sequence joins TRBV11-2 and TRBJ2-7; 10 nucleotides agree with TRBD1. The CDR3 spans 14 residues. CDR1 and CDR2 (germline): SGHAT, FQNNGV. The V and J ends lost 5 bases and 6 bases, in that order; junction bases with no gene match: 7. The CDR3 loop is CASSPGDRGGEQYF. For the CDR3, the DNA is TGTGCCAGCAGCCCGGGGGACAGGGGAGGCGAGCAGTACTTC.

This clonotype occurred many times. V and J are TRBV12-3 or TRBV12-4 and TRBJ1-2; 11 bases are a match to TRBD1. J was trimmed by 5 bases and V by 3 bases; bases with no gene match: 8. The CDR3 contains 16 residues. CDR3 amino acids: CASSFRTGGLVYGYTF. CDR3 DNA: TGTGCCAGCAGTTTTCGGACAGGGGGCTTGGTTTATGGCTACACCTTC.

The rearrangement uses TRBV6-6 and TRBJ2-1, with unresolved D. CDR1 and CDR2 from the germline V gene are MNHNY and SVGAGI (reference sequence). V was pared by 6 bases and J by 6 bases, with 18 bases between. CDR3 size: 15 residues. CDR3 nucleotides: TGTGCCAGCAGACCTATCCATGGCGCTACCAATGAGCAGTTCTTC. Its protein product is CASRPIHGATNEQFF.

V usage is TRBV4-1 and J usage is TRBJ1-6; D gene uncertain. CDR3 length: 13 amino acids. The germline CDR1 and CDR2 sequences are MGHRA and YSYEKL. V lost 3 bases and J lost 8, with 8 bases in between. The CDR3 bases are TGCGCCAGCAGCCAGTGGCGGGATTCACCCCTCCACTTT. It encodes CASSQWRDSPLHF.

The chain is built from TRBV19 and TRBJ1-1; 7 positions agree with TRBD1. The CDR3 is 14 residues long. Per the germline V gene, CDR1 is LNHDA and CDR2 is SQIVND (reference sequence). Unmatched junction bases numbered 8, after V lost 5 bases and J lost 5 bases. The CDR3 DNA follows: TGTGCCAGTAGTGCGCAGGGGGTTCGGACTGAAGCTTTCTTT. As protein: CASSAQGVRTEAFF.

This clonotype was seen more than once but under ten times. This chain connects TRBV7-6 to TRBJ1-2; TRBD1 agrees at 8 bases. J lost 8 bases, V lost 5 bases, and 7 bases had no gene match. The CDR3 runs to 13 residues. Germline-derived CDR1 and CDR2 are SGHVS and FNYEAQ. CDR3: CASSPQGAWGYTF. The CDR3 DNA reads as TGTGCCAGCAGCCCTCAGGGGGCCTGGGGCTACACCTTC.

The sample holds many counts of this clonotype. V is TRBV7-6 and J is TRBJ2-5; the match to TRBD1 covers 9 bases. The germline V gene has CDR1 SGHVS and CDR2 FNYEAQ. The V gene end was trimmed by 5 bases and the J gene end by 5 bases; junction bases not matched to a gene: 3. The CDR3 totals 13 residues. The CDR3 sequence is CASSRDREETQYF. The CDR3 region has the DNA TGTGCCAGCAGCAGGGACAGGGAGGAGACCCAGTACTTC. The variable domain in full, completed from reference TRBV7-6 and TRBJ2-5, reads GAGVSQSPRYKVTKRGQDVALRCDPISGHVSLYWYRQALGQGPEFLTYFNYEAQQDKSGLPNDRFSAERPEGSISTLTIQRTEQRDSAMYRCASSRDREETQYFGPGTRLLVL.